These 23 T cell receptor beta chains were sequenced from one sample in a study of blood T cell repertoires in COVID-19. This table comes from immunoSEQ multiplex PCR, and its TCRdb copy is limited to in-frame clones, with some not included. The top ten clones hold about 1.8% of a sample with 100,000 or so clones, roughly 85% of them seen once. The sample was peripheral blood. These receptor sequences come from a woman in her seventies with active or convalescent COVID-19.

This clone was recorded once. The gene calls are TRBV5-8 and TRBJ2-1; 10 bases match TRBD2. V shed 3 bases, J shed 1 base, and the junction held 7 bases outside the gene matches. Germline CDR1 SGHTS, CDR2 YDEGEE. The CDR3 is 17 amino acids. The CDR3 reads CASSSPSGSASYNEQFF. The DNA of the CDR3 is TGTGCCAGCAGCTCCCCTAGCGGGAGCGCTTCCTACAATGAGCAGTTCTTC.

The chain carries TRBV30 and TRBJ2-7; D possibly corresponds to TRBD1 (5 bases). V shed 6 bases and J shed 4 bases, with 19 bases lying between them. Germline V gene sequence: CDR1 GTSNPN, CDR2 SVGIG (reference sequence). This CDR3 spans 14 amino acids. The CDR3 region is CACTSRQNLYEQYF. In nucleotides, the CDR3 is TGTGCCTGCACAAGCCGACAGAACCTTTACGAGCAGTACTTC.

The rearrangement links TRBV1 to TRBJ2-5; the table's D call of TRBD2 was not tested on the DNA. TRBV1 represents a pseudogene. The length of the CDR3 is 17 residues. The CDR3 protein is CTSSQEVLAGGGETQYF. CDR3 nucleotide sequence: TGCACCAGCAGCCAAGAGGTACTAGCGGGAGGGGGGGAGACCCAGTACTTC.

This sequence joins TRBV7-6 and TRBJ1-4; D unresolved. The CDR3 has 19 amino acids. The germline V gene encodes CDR1 SGHVS and CDR2 FNYEAQ. V lost 2 bases and J 0 bases, leaving 19 bases between the germline ends. CDR3 bases: TGTGCCAGCAGCTTACGTCGGTTAGGCAGCCAGGCAACTAATGAAAAACTGTTTTTT. This gives the protein CASSLRRLGSQATNEKLFF.

The DNA of the CDR3 is TGCGCCAGCAGCCAAGATACAGGGATCGGCACAGATACGCAGTATTTT. It yields the protein CASSQDTGIGTDTQYF. The chain combines TRBV4-3 with TRBJ2-3, with D tentatively TRBD1 (6 bases). Germline V gene lookup returns CDR1 LGHNA and CDR2 YSLEER. The length of the CDR3 is 16 residues. Trimming pared 0 bases from V and 1 base from J, leaving 11 bases between.

The chain is built from TRBV28 and TRBJ1-4; TRBD1 matches at 7 bases. The germline gives CDR1 MDHEN, CDR2 SYDVKM. V trimming: 10 bases; J trimming: 4 bases; junction bases outside the gene matches: 3. The CDR3 totals 12 residues. Here the CDR3 reads CATRDSNEKLFF. The DNA for the CDR3 is TGTGCCACCCGGGACAGTAATGAAAAACTGTTTTTT.

The V gene is TRBV20-1, the J gene TRBJ1-1; 9 bases agree with TRBD1. Germline lookup yields CDR1 DFQATT and CDR2 SNEGSKA (reference sequence). This CDR3 has 15 residues. V shed 3 bases and J 5 bases; nucleotides not matched to a gene: 10. CDR3 protein: CSASSPGTGSTEAFF. CDR3 nucleotide sequence: TGCAGTGCTAGTAGTCCCGGGACAGGGTCGACTGAAGCTTTCTTT.

In its sample, this clone was seen a few times. The chain has TRBV2 and TRBJ2-1, with 7 bases that match TRBD1. V was clipped by 2 bases and J by 4 bases; unmatched bases: 5. CDR3 length: 15 amino acids. Germline assignment: CDR1 SNHLY and CDR2 FYNNEI. The CDR3 bases are TGTGCCAGCAGTGAACGGCAGGGGGTGTACAATGAGCAGTTCTTC. Its translation is CASSERQGVYNEQFF.

The rearrangement joins TRBV7-2 to TRBJ2-2, with a possible D match to TRBD2 (6 bases). The CDR3 is 16 residues long. Trimming shortened V by 1 base and J by 1 base, and 10 bases separated the two germline ends. The germline gives CDR1 SGHTA, CDR2 FQGNSA. The DNA for the CDR3 is TGTGCCAGCAGCTTAGAAGGTAGCGGGAACACCGGGGAGCTGTTTTTT. Amino acid sequence: CASSLEGSGNTGELFF.

The J gene is TRBJ2-3, the V gene TRBV15, with D maybe TRBD2 (6 bases). The germline gives CDR1 LNHNV, CDR2 YYDKDF (reference sequence). The CDR3 length is 15 residues. V was cut by 5 bases and J by 0 bases, with 12 bases left in between. The CDR3 sequence: CATSERRGSTDTQYF. The CDR3 DNA is TGTGCCACCAGCGAACGACGGGGGAGCACAGATACGCAGTATTTT.

This chain connects TRBV3-1 (or the pseudogene TRBV3-2) to TRBJ2-7, with TRBD1 matching over 7 bases. The CDR3 is 14 residues long. Per germline, CDR1 LGHDT and CDR2 YNNKEL (reference sequence). V lost 2 bases, J lost 5 bases, and 6 bases stayed unmatched. CDR3: CASSQSTGVNEQYF. In nucleotides, the CDR3 is TGTGCCAGCAGCCAATCCACAGGGGTCAACGAGCAGTACTTC.

The chain is built from TRBV5-4 and TRBJ1-2, with D hard to call. The germline V gene encodes CDR1 SGHNT and CDR2 YYREEE (reference sequence). The CDR3 extends over 15 amino acids. Trimming stripped 1 base from V and 8 bases from J, with 18 bases between. This chain's CDR3 is CASSLFSTIGRGYTF. CDR3 coding DNA: TGTGCCAGCAGCTTGTTTTCAACTATCGGCAGAGGCTACACCTTC.

This chain links TRBV10-3 with TRBJ2-3; 13 positions match TRBD2. The germline CDR1 and CDR2 sequences are ENHRY and SYGVKD. CDR3 length: 18 amino acids. The J segment lost 0 bases and the V segment lost 3 bases, leaving 6 bases of the junction unmatched. This CDR3 is CAISEGTSGDPSTDTQYF. CDR3 sequence (DNA): TGTGCCATCAGTGAAGGGACTAGCGGGGATCCTAGCACAGATACGCAGTATTTT.

CDR3 region: CASSSGTRGNEQFF. DNA for the CDR3: TGTGCCAGCAGCTCCGGGACTAGGGGCAATGAGCAGTTCTTC. The chain joins TRBV5-5 to TRBJ2-1; the match to TRBD2 covers 8 bases. V trimming: 3 bases; J trimming: 6 bases; junction bases outside the gene matches: 5. The CDR3 has 14 residues. The V gene's germline CDR1 is SGHKS and CDR2 YYEKEE (reference sequence).

V and J are TRBV11-2 and TRBJ1-6; tentatively, D is TRBD1 (5 bases). The germline CDR1 and CDR2 sequences are SGHAT and FQNNGV. The V and J ends lost 5 bases and 7 bases respectively, with 21 bases between them. The CDR3 covers 17 residues. The CDR3 loop is CASSPGARESGNSPLHF. The CDR3 region has the DNA TGTGCCAGCAGCCCTGGGGCCAGGGAAAGTGGGAATTCACCCCTCCACTTT.

The chain has TRBV7-8 and TRBJ2-3; D unclear. V gave up 5 bases and J gave up 7 bases, with 13 bases separating them. Germline V lookup: CDR1 SGHVS, CDR2 FQNEAQ. The length of the CDR3 is 13 residues. Here the CDR3 DNA reads TGTGCCAGCAGCCCCCCTGGGCGAAATACGCAGTATTTT. As protein: CASSPPGRNTQYF.

The V and J genes are TRBV12-3 or TRBV12-4 and TRBJ1-5, with a possible D match to TRBD1 (5 bases). CDR3 length: 13 residues. V dropped 6 bases and J dropped 3 bases, with 9 bases sitting between them. CDR3 in DNA: TGTGCCAGCAGGAGGACATCCAATCAGCCCCAGCATTTT. This translates into CASRRTSNQPQHF.

This chain links TRBV7-2 with TRBJ2-7; D is unresolved. V lost 1 base and J 5 bases, leaving 9 bases between the germline ends. CDR3 length: 13 residues. The germline V gene encodes CDR1 SGHTA and CDR2 FQGNSA. CDR3 amino acids: CASSLGQSHEQYF. The CDR3 DNA sequence: TGTGCCAGCAGCTTAGGTCAAAGCCACGAGCAGTACTTC.

In its sample, this clone was seen once. The chain links TRBV24-1 to TRBJ2-1, with 7 bases matching TRBD2. Germline trimming cut 10 bases from V and 8 bases from J; bases unmatched to any gene: 10. The CDR3 sequence is 13 residues long. Germline V gene data show CDR1 as KGHDR and CDR2 as SFDVKD. The CDR3 nucleotides are TGTGCCACTCGGAGCGGGAATTCTGATGAGCAGTTCTTC. It encodes CATRSGNSDEQFF.

The J gene is TRBJ2-5, the V gene TRBV9; 13 nucleotides align to TRBD2. Germline CDR1 reads SGDLS; CDR2 reads YYNGEE. V gave up 4 bases and J gave up 4 bases; unmatched junction bases: 13. CDR3 length: 18 residues. The CDR3 DNA sequence: TGTGCCAGCAGCTCCCCAGCGCCGGGACTAGCGGGGAGAGAGACCCAGTACTTC. It codes for CASSSPAPGLAGRETQYF.

The chain joins TRBV5-4 to TRBJ2-2; D unresolved. The ends were cut back, 4 bases at V and 0 bases at J, with 10 bases in the middle. Looked up from germline, CDR1 is SGHNT and CDR2 is YYREEE (reference sequence). The CDR3 is 15 amino acids. The chain's CDR3 is CASSLMGPNTGELFF. The CDR3 DNA is TGTGCCAGCAGCCTGATGGGCCCGAACACCGGGGAGCTGTTTTTT.

The J gene is TRBJ2-6, the V gene TRBV9, with D maybe TRBD1 (5 bases). The CDR3 loop spans 16 amino acids. Per the germline V gene, CDR1 is SGDLS and CDR2 is YYNGEE. V lost 3 bases, J lost 0 bases, and 10 bases lay in between. The CDR3 region has the DNA TGTGCCAGCAGCGCCCAGGGTATCTCTGGGGCCAACGTCCTGACTTTC. Translated: CASSAQGISGANVLTF.

The genes are TRBV28 and TRBJ2-3, with 10 bases matching TRBD2. The CDR3 extends over 16 amino acids. CDR1 and CDR2 (germline): MDHEN, SYDVKM. V lost 5 bases, J lost 0 bases, and 5 bases stayed unmatched. This CDR3 reads CASSRGLAASTDTQYF. In DNA, the CDR3 is TGTGCCAGCAGTCGCGGACTAGCGGCTAGCACAGATACGCAGTATTTT.